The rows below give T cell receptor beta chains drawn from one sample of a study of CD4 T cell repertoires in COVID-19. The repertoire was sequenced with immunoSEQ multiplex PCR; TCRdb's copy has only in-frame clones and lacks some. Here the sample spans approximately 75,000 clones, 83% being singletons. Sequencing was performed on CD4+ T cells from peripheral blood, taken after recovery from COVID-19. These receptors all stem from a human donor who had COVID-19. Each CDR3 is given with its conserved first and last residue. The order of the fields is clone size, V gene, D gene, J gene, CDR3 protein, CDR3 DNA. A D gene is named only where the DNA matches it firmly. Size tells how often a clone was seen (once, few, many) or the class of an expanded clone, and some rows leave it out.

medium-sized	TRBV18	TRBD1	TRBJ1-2	CASSPLKSQGQEGYTF	TGTGCCAGCTCACCACTCAAATCACAGGGGCAGGAGGGCTACACCTTC
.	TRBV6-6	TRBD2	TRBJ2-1	CASGLSGRASNEQFF	TGTGCCAGCGGATTAAGCGGGAGGGCCTCCAATGAGCAGTTCTTC
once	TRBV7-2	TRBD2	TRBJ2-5	CASSPRTSGRRETQYF	TGTGCCAGCAGCCCCCGGACTAGCGGGAGACGGGAGACCCAGTACTTC
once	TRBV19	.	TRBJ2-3	CASSIDWISTDTQYF	TGTGCCAGTAGTATTGATTGGATTAGCACAGATACGCAGTATTTT
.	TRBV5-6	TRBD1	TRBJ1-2	CASSLVGQGYGYTF	TGTGCCAGCAGCTTGGTCGGACAGGGGTATGGCTACACCTTC
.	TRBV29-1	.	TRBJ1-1	CSGHQTAVNTEAFF	TGCAGCGGTCATCAGACAGCGGTGAACACTGAAGCTTTCTTT
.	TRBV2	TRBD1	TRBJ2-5	CASSGGRGETQYF	TGTGCCAGCAGTGGAGGCAGGGGGGAGACCCAGTACTTC
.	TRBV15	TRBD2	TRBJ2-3	CATSRDGGLAYTQYF	TGTGCCACCAGCAGAGATGGGGGACTAGCATATACGCAGTATTTT
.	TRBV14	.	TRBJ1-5	CASSQEYGARNQPQHF	TGTGCCAGCAGCCAAGAGTACGGGGCTCGCAATCAGCCCCAGCATTTT
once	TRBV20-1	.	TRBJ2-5	CSAREETQYF	TGCAGTGCAAGGGAAGAGACCCAGTACTTC
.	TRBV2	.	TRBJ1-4	CASGFGRGEKLFF	TGTGCCAGCGGATTTGGGCGGGGTGAAAAACTGTTTTTT
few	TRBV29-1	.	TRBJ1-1	CSVYSNLNTEAFF	TGCAGCGTTTACTCCAATCTCAACACTGAAGCTTTCTTT
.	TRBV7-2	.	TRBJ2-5	CASTKGGMETQYF	TGTGCCAGCACAAAAGGGGGGATGGAGACCCAGTACTTC
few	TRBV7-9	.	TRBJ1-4	CASSLALGTDEKLFF	TGTGCCAGCAGCTTAGCCCTGGGCACGGATGAAAAACTGTTTTTT
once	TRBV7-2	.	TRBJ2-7	CASSLARSGVIGTYEQYF	TGTGCCAGCAGCTTAGCTAGGTCAGGGGTTATTGGGACCTACGAGCAGTACTTC
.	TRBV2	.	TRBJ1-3	CAGQGRGAGNTIYF	TGTGCCGGTCAAGGCCGAGGGGCTGGAAACACCATATATTTT
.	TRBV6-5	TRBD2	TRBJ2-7	CASSLNSGTSSEQYF	TGTGCCAGCAGTTTAAACTCCGGGACTAGCAGCGAGCAGTACTTC
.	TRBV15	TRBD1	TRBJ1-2	CATSREYQGGGYTF	TGTGCCACCAGCAGAGAGTACCAGGGGGGTGGCTACACCTTC
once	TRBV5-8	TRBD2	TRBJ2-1	CASSPGLAGGKQFF	TGTGCCAGCAGCCCGGGACTAGCGGGAGGAAAGCAGTTCTTC
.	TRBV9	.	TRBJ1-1	CASSVTGARTEAFF	TGTGCCAGCAGCGTAACTGGGGCGAGGACTGAAGCTTTCTTT
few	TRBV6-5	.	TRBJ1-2	CASSYSGGDYGYTF	TGTGCCAGCAGTTACTCCGGTGGAGACTATGGCTACACCTTC
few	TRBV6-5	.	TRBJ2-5	CASSYLETQYF	TGTGCCAGCAGTTATCTTGAGACCCAGTACTTC
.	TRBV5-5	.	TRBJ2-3	CASSLGFGQGGTDTQYF	TGTGCCAGCAGCTTGGGGTTTGGACAGGGAGGGACAGATACGCAGTATTTT
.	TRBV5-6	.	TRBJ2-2	CASSLAWEKTGELFF	TGTGCCAGCAGCTTGGCCTGGGAGAAGACCGGGGAGCTGTTTTTT
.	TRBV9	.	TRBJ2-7	CASSRGTFNEQYF	TGTGCCAGCAGCCGGGGGACTTTCAACGAGCAGTACTTC
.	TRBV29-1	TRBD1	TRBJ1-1	CSVREGAGTEAFF	TGCAGCGTTCGAGAGGGGGCGGGGACTGAAGCTTTCTTT